This entry features one TCR beta chain sequence. The antigen remains unidentified. This record comes from a study of shared clonotypes between healthy human individuals. Overall study results and limits: Around 5% of naive CD4 clonotypes were shared across a few donors. Rarefaction demonstrated incomplete sorted-subset sequencing despite large depth. Clonotype sharing among donors likely depends on sequencing depth.

The material for each subset, its genomic DNA, was split evenly across several immunoSEQ plates. The repertoire was sequenced with immunoSEQ multiplex PCR; TCRdb's copy has only in-frame clones and lacks some. The repertoire holds hundreds of thousands of clones, with 92% as singletons. CD8 cells regarded as naive lacked CD45RO, were positively chosen for CCR7, and omitted terminally differentiated effector memory CD45RA+ cells. The sequence came from a young man in good health. The sample taken for sequencing was naive CD8+ T cells sorted from blood.

This CDR3 reads CASRNQYRGRTDTQYF. Written as DNA, the CDR3 is TGTGCCAGCAGAAACCAATACAGGGGGCGGACAGATACGCAGTATTTT. V gene TRBV2 combines with J gene TRBJ2-3, with 9 bases matching TRBD1. V trimming: 6 bases; J trimming: 3 bases; junction bases outside the gene matches: 10. From germline, CDR1 is SNHLY and CDR2 FYNNEI. This CDR3 is 16 amino acids long. The whole variable domain, filled in from reference TRBV2 and TRBJ2-3, reads EPEVTQTPSHQVTQMGQEVILRCVPISNHLYFYWYRQILGQKVEFLVSFYNNEISEKSEIFDDQFSVERPDGSNFTLKIRSTKLEDSAMYFCASRNQYRGRTDTQYFGPGTRLTVL.